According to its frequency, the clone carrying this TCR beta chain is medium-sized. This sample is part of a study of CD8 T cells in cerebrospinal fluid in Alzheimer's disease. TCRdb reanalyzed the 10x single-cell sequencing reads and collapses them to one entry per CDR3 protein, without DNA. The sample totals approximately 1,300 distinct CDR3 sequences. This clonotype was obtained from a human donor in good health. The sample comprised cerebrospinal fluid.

CDR3 loop: CASSLDLGAQNTEAFF. The genes are TRBV7-9 and TRBJ1-1; checking the TCRdb D call of TRBD1 is not possible without DNA. CDR3 length equals 16 residues. Per germline, CDR1 SEHNR and CDR2 FQNEAQ (reference sequence).